This TCR beta chain was captured in a study of T cells in tuberculosis. Data came from immunoSEQ multiplex PCR; TCRdb stores just in-frame clones and leaves some out. The sample consists of more than 30,000 clones, 94% of them appearing once. The CDR3 totals 15 residues. Germline V gives CDR1 LNHDA, CDR2 SQIVND (reference sequence). Trimming took 10 bases from V and 3 from J; bases not matched to a gene: 15. Time point defined: new active TB diagnosis, blood taken before or within 7 days of starting treatment. The receptor comes from an adult with tuberculosis. The material was PBMCs, obtained at tuberculosis diagnosis. V and J are TRBV19 and TRBJ2-7; 7 bases map to TRBD1. The CDR3 region is CANKISGQGDYEQYF. Here the CDR3 DNA reads TGTGCCAACAAGATTTCCGGGCAGGGGGACTACGAGCAGTACTTC.